This T cell receptor beta chain was documented in a study of shared clonotypes between healthy human individuals. Deep was the level at which the assay was run. Sorted-subset replicate PCRs used roughly 180 ng DNA, about 30,000 T cell genomes. Only in-frame clones appear in the TCRdb table, and some are missing; sequencing was by immunoSEQ multiplex PCR. Of about 600,000 clones in the sample, approximately 97% were seen once. The CDR3 runs to 18 residues. J lost 0 bases, V lost 5 bases, and 7 bases had no gene match. Germline values: CDR1 MRHNA, CDR2 SNTAGT. The chain uses TRBV6-4 and TRBJ2-1; 13 bases fit TRBD2. The clonotype was recovered from a woman in her twenties or thirties in good health. The source material was naive CD4+ T cells sorted from blood. Subset defined: CD45RA+ positively selected. The CDR3 DNA reads as TGTGCCAGCAGTAAGGGACTAGCGGGATGGAGCTCCTACAATGAGCAGTTCTTC. Protein sequence: CASSKGLAGWSSYNEQFF.